The entry below gives a single TCR beta chain sequence along with its context. The sample belongs to a study of T cell changes during pregnancy in multiple sclerosis. Here immunoSEQ multiplex PCR was the method, and the copy in TCRdb shows in-frame clones only, minus some. The sample holds 57,000 or so clones; approximately 91% are singletons and the top ten take 1.3%. The CDR3 loop spans 17 amino acids. Germline CDR1 is LNHDA and CDR2 is SQIVND (reference sequence). The V end was cut by 3 bases, the J end by 4 bases, with 19 bases between. Source: peripheral blood, taken in the second trimester of pregnancy. The rearrangement joins TRBV19 to TRBJ2-1; perhaps TRBD1 as D (6 bases). This sequence was found in a female donor with multiple sclerosis, enrolled in a pregnancy study. CDR3 DNA: TGTGCCAGTAGTATTAGGCAGGGGTCTGGGCTTTACAATGAGCAGTTCTTC. Encoded protein: CASSIRQGSGLYNEQFF.